This T cell receptor (beta chain) was obtained from a study of beta chain features in type 1 diabetes. Study-level background: What patients shared with healthy donors was a similar profile of age, gender and cell yields. Study results and limitations: Type 1 diabetes patients showed fewer insertions and more deletions at VDJ junctions. Equally in patients and controls, shorter templates might have been favored by PCR. The influence of HLA type on TCRB rearrangement stayed undetermined.

Every isolated RNA sample was fully reverse transcribed, so sequencing captured expressed TCRB transcripts. TCRdb's copy holds only in-frame clones and misses some; the assay was immunoSEQ multiplex PCR. The table lists approximately 380,000 clones, about 14% of them singletons. Trimming cost V 7 bases and J 2 bases; bases outside gene matches: 7. This CDR3 is 15 amino acids long. Germline V gene data show CDR1 as SGHRS and CDR2 as YFSETQ. This clone was seen a handful of times. Its target is not known. The gene calls are TRBV5-1 and TRBJ2-3; 10 bases align to TRBD2. The specimen was naive CD4+ T cells from blood. The TCR sequence derives from a woman aged 18-29 years in good health. The CDR3 sequence is CASRPGLAITDTQYF. The CDR3 nucleotides are TGCGCCAGCCGCCCGGGACTAGCGATCACAGATACGCAGTATTTT.